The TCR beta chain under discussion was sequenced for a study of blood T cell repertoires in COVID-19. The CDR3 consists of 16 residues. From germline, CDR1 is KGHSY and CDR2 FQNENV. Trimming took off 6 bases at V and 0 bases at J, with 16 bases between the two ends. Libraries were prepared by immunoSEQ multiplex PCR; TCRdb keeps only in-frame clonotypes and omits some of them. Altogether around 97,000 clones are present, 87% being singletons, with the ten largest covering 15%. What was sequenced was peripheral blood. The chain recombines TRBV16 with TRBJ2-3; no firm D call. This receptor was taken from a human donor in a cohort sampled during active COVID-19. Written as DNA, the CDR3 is TGTGCCAGCAGTCTCCGTTGGGCGTCTAGCACAGATACGCAGTATTTT. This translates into CASSLRWASSTDTQYF.